Below are 25 T cell receptor beta chains sequenced from a single sample in a study of blood T cell repertoires in COVID-19. Sequencing used immunoSEQ multiplex PCR; TCRdb keeps in-frame clones, though not all of them. The sample has 200,000 to 250,000 clones; 70% to 90% are singletons. The sample was peripheral blood. These TCRs come from a man aged 80 or over with acute or convalescent COVID-19.

Concerning this clone itself: Different DNA sequences within this sample yield the same CDR3. V is TRBV24-1 and J is TRBJ2-3; possibly TRBD2 for D (5 bases). The germline V gene has CDR1 KGHDR and CDR2 SFDVKD. The length of the CDR3 is 15 residues. V lost 2 bases to trimming and J lost 0 bases, with 8 bases between them. CDR3: CATSDWTGSTDTQYF. Written as DNA, the CDR3 is TGTGCCACCAGTGATTGGACTGGAAGCACAGATACGCAGTATTTT.

The rearrangement joins TRBV6-5 to TRBJ1-4; TRBD1 might be the D (6 bases). Trimming left V 5 bases short and J 8 bases short, with 15 bases between. CDR1 is MNHEY, CDR2 SVGAGI, per germline. The CDR3 runs to 14 residues. The chain's CDR3 is CASSPTSGVEKLFF. The CDR3 nucleotides read TGTGCCAGCAGTCCTACTTCAGGGGTCGAAAAACTGTTTTTT.

The chain combines TRBV7-2 with TRBJ2-3; D perhaps matches TRBD2 (5 bases). Germline lookup yields CDR1 SGHTA and CDR2 FQGNSA. V lost 2 bases to trimming and J lost 2 bases, with 17 bases between them. The CDR3 runs to 17 residues. CDR3 bases: TGTGCCAGCAGCTTATCCCGACTATCGATAGCCACAGATACGCAGTATTTT. Encoded protein: CASSLSRLSIATDTQYF.

The chain joins TRBV27 to TRBJ1-3; no definite D call. In germline, CDR1 is MNHEY, CDR2 SMNVEV (reference sequence). V lost 3 bases, J lost 4 bases, and 16 bases lay in between. There are 16 residues in the CDR3. The CDR3 loop reads CASSLGRVIDGNTIYF. DNA for the CDR3: TGTGCCAGCAGTTTGGGGAGGGTAATTGACGGAAACACCATATATTTT.

The chain joins TRBV6-5 to TRBJ1-1; TRBD1 agrees at 8 bases. Germline lookup yields CDR1 MNHEY and CDR2 SVGAGI. The CDR3 runs to 14 residues. Trimming cost V 4 bases and J 3 bases; bases outside gene matches: 4. The CDR3 reads CASSSGGRYTEAFF. The CDR3 DNA reads as TGTGCCAGCAGTTCAGGGGGCCGGTACACTGAAGCTTTCTTT.

The chain is built from TRBV7-2 and TRBJ2-5; TRBD2 might be the D (6 bases). This CDR3 has 15 amino acids. Germline V lookup: CDR1 SGHTA, CDR2 FQGNSA. Trimming left V 5 bases short and J 6 bases short, with 19 bases between. The CDR3: CASSPLGGAAQTQYF. The CDR3 region has the DNA TGTGCCAGCAGCCCTCTGGGGGGAGCCGCCCAGACCCAGTACTTC.

V usage is TRBV24-1 and J usage is TRBJ2-2; D is uncertain. CDR3 length: 17 residues. Trimming pared 1 base from V and 1 base from J, leaving 12 bases between. Germline-derived CDR1 and CDR2 are KGHDR and SFDVKD. The CDR3 protein is CATSDFFKSGNTGELFF. The DNA for the CDR3 is TGTGCCACCAGTGATTTTTTTAAGTCAGGGAACACCGGGGAGCTGTTTTTT.

The V and J genes are TRBV20-1 and TRBJ2-1; D is ambiguous. Trimming took 5 bases from V and 8 from J, leaving 10 bases between them. CDR3 length equals 11 residues. CDR1 is DFQATT and CDR2 is SNEGSKA in the germline V gene (reference sequence). In DNA, the CDR3 is TGCAGTGCTCCCCGAGCCCATGAGCAGTTCTTC. As protein: CSAPRAHEQFF.

The chain couples TRBV15 to TRBJ2-5; TRBD1 matches 10 bases. The V segment lost 0 bases and the J segment 2 bases; nucleotides outside the gene matches: 18. Germline V gene data show CDR1 as LNHNV and CDR2 as YYDKDF (reference sequence). This CDR3 is built from 21 residues. The DNA of the CDR3 is TGTGCCACCAGCAGAGAAGGACCTTGGTCCGGGACAGGGGACCTACAAGAGACCCAGTACTTC. Translated, it gives CATSREGPWSGTGDLQETQYF. Using reference TRBV15 and TRBJ2-5 for the parts outside the CDR3, the full variable domain is DAMVIQNPRYQVTQFGKPVTLSCSQTLNHNVMYWYQQKSSQAPKLLFHYYDKDFNNEADTPDNFQSRRPNTSFCFLDIRSPGLGDTAMYLCATSREGPWSGTGDLQETQYFGPGTRLLVL.

The chain has TRBV15 and TRBJ1-5, with 11 bases fitting TRBD1. From germline, CDR1 is LNHNV and CDR2 YYDKDF (reference sequence). The CDR3 covers 19 residues. After removal of 1 base from V and 0 bases from J, the junction contained 8 bases not matched to a gene. In nucleotides, the CDR3 is TGTGCCACCAGCAGAGGACCCGGGACAGGGGGATATAGCAATCAGCCCCAGCATTTT. Its translation is CATSRGPGTGGYSNQPQHF.

This chain connects TRBV6-5 to TRBJ2-6, with D possibly TRBD2 on 5 matching bases. Per the germline V gene, CDR1 is MNHEY and CDR2 is SVGAGI. The CDR3 length is 15 residues. V gave up 6 bases and J gave up 4 bases, with 13 bases separating them. The CDR3 DNA reads as TGTGCCAGCAGACGAACGGGGAGCGGGGCCAACGTCCTGACTTTC. Encoded protein: CASRRTGSGANVLTF.

The chain recombines TRBV7-9 with TRBJ2-7, with 8 bases that match TRBD1. Trimming at V came to 5 bases and at J to 0 bases, leaving 6 bases not matched to a gene. The V gene's germline CDR1 is SEHNR and CDR2 FQNEAQ (reference sequence). This CDR3 is built from 15 residues. Written as DNA, the CDR3 is TGTGCCAGCAGCACCGACAGGGGCGACTCCTACGAGCAGTACTTC. Translated: CASSTDRGDSYEQYF. The whole variable domain, remainder taken from reference TRBV7-9 and TRBJ2-7, is DTGVSQNPRHKITKRGQNVTFRCDPISEHNRLYWYRQTLGQGPEFLTYFQNEAQLEKSRLLSDRFSAERPKGSFSTLEIQRTEQGDSAMYLCASSTDRGDSYEQYFGPGTRLTVT.

This clone came up once. J is TRBJ2-3 and V is TRBV19; D possibly corresponds to TRBD1 (6 bases). Trimming removed 5 bases at V and 1 base at J, with 16 bases between. Germline-derived CDR1 and CDR2 are LNHDA and SQIVND (reference sequence). The CDR3 is 16 residues long. CDR3 DNA sequence: TGTGCCAGTAGTGAACGACAGGACCGCCGCACAGATACGCAGTATTTT. It encodes CASSERQDRRTDTQYF.

The chain uses TRBV7-9 and TRBJ2-7, with D possibly matching TRBD1 (7 bases). CDR1 and CDR2 (germline): SEHNR, FQNEAQ (reference sequence). V was trimmed by 4 bases and J by 1 base, leaving 11 bases between them. CDR3 length: 14 residues. The CDR3 nucleotides are TGTGCCAGCAGCTCAGGGGGGATATCCTACGAGCAGTACTTC. Its translation: CASSSGGISYEQYF.

The chain is built from TRBV24-1 and TRBJ2-3; 11 positions match TRBD2. Looked up from germline, CDR1 is KGHDR and CDR2 is SFDVKD. Germline trimming cut 9 bases from V and 0 bases from J; bases unmatched to any gene: 16. The CDR3 spans 19 residues. The CDR3 region has the DNA TGTGCCACCGGGGGAGTTTACGGGACTAGCGGATCTAGCACAGATACGCAGTATTTT. This sequence encodes CATGGVYGTSGSSTDTQYF.

The chain is built from TRBV9 and TRBJ2-3; possible D gene TRBD1, 5 bases. Germline CDR1 SGDLS, CDR2 YYNGEE. Trimming removed 0 bases from V and 5 bases from J, with 19 bases in between. The CDR3 totals 17 residues. DNA of the CDR3: TGTGCCAGCAGCGTAGACCCTGTAGGGGCCCGAATAGATACGCAGTATTTT. Its translation: CASSVDPVGARIDTQYF. Combining the CDR3 with reference TRBV9 and TRBJ2-3 gives the whole variable domain DSGVTQTPKHLITATGQRVTLRCSPRSGDLSVYWYQQSLDQGLQFLIQYYNGEERAKGNILERFSAQQFPDLHSELNLSSLELGDSALYFCASSVDPVGARIDTQYFGPGTRLTVL.

The V call is TRBV7-2, the J call TRBJ2-7; TRBD2 matches 9 bases. Trimming at V came to 1 base and at J to 2 bases, leaving 3 bases not matched to a gene. This CDR3 spans 15 amino acids. The germline gives CDR1 SGHTA, CDR2 FQGNSA. CDR3 in DNA: TGTGCCAGCAGCTTAGATGGACTAGCGACCTACGAGCAGTACTTC. It is translated as CASSLDGLATYEQYF.

As for this clone: The identical CDR3 is also encoded by other nucleotide sequences in the sample. The rearrangement uses TRBV5-1 and TRBJ1-2, with D tentatively TRBD1 (5 bases). The CDR3 spans 13 residues. Germline values: CDR1 SGHRS, CDR2 YFSETQ. Trimming pared 0 bases from V and 7 bases from J, leaving 10 bases between. CDR3 residues: CASSLGQGGGYTF. The DNA for the CDR3 is TGCGCCAGCAGCTTGGGCCAGGGTGGTGGCTACACCTTC.

The chain uses TRBV7-2 and TRBJ1-1; D is ambiguous. The CDR3 has 14 residues. V lost 0 bases and J lost 2, with 7 bases in between. Per the germline V gene, CDR1 is SGHTA and CDR2 is FQGNSA. The CDR3 DNA follows: TGTGCCAGCAGCTTAGCGGAGGGTAACACTGAAGCTTTCTTT. Translated: CASSLAEGNTEAFF. Drawing the rest from reference TRBV7-2 and TRBJ1-1, the complete variable domain is GAGVSQSPSNKVTEKGKDVELRCDPISGHTALYWYRQSLGQGLEFLIYFQGNSAPDKSGLPSDRFSAERTGGSVSTLTIQRTQQEDSAVYLCASSLAEGNTEAFFGQGTRLTVV.

The chain has TRBV5-1 and TRBJ1-3, with D perhaps TRBD1 (6 bases). The CDR3 sequence is 15 residues long. In germline, CDR1 is SGHRS, CDR2 YFSETQ. Trimming cost V 4 bases and J 0 bases, with 11 bases left between them. The CDR3 region is CASSNGQSSGNTIYF. CDR3 coding DNA: TGCGCCAGCAGCAACGGACAGTCCTCTGGAAACACCATATATTTT.

V and J are TRBV7-9 and TRBJ1-5, with TRBD1 matching over 8 bases. Germline loops: CDR1 SEHNR, CDR2 FQNEAQ (reference sequence). The CDR3 is made up of 14 amino acids. V lost 8 bases to trimming and J lost 6 bases; unmatched junction nucleotides: 9. The CDR3 nucleotides are TGTGCCAGCGAGGATGGACAGGGAAGTCAGCCCCAGCATTTT. This encodes CASEDGQGSQPQHF.

This clone was detected once. The J gene is TRBJ1-5, the V gene TRBV27, with D possibly TRBD1 on 6 matching bases. Trimming took 2 bases from V and 7 from J, leaving 12 bases between them. Germline values: CDR1 MNHEY, CDR2 SMNVEV (reference sequence). CDR3 length: 14 residues. The chain's CDR3 is CASSLNRVGQPQHF. The DNA of the CDR3 is TGTGCCAGCAGTTTAAACAGGGTCGGACAGCCCCAGCATTTT.

V and J are TRBV21-1 and TRBJ1-1; the D call TRBD1 from the table was never checked on the DNA. TRBV21-1 is termed a pseudogene. The CDR3 length is 15 residues. The CDR3 nucleotides read TGTGCCAGCACCCCTCGGACAGGTAGTTACACTGAAGCTTTCTTT. Amino acid sequence: CASTPRTGSYTEAFF.

The chain couples TRBV18 to TRBJ2-4, with 7 bases aligning to TRBD2. V lost 3 bases to trimming and J lost 0 bases; unmatched junction nucleotides: 2. Germline V CDR1 and CDR2: KGHSH, LQKENI. The CDR3 length is 15 residues. This chain's CDR3 is CASSPLAEAKNIQYF. CDR3 bases: TGTGCCAGCTCACCTCTAGCGGAAGCCAAAAACATTCAGTACTTC.

This clone was seen only once. The CDR3 DNA sequence: TGTGCCAGCAGCTTAGGGACAGGGCGTAATCAGCCCCAGCATTTT. Protein: CASSLGTGRNQPQHF. The J gene is TRBJ1-5, the V gene TRBV7-9; 8 bases line up with TRBD1. Looked up from germline, CDR1 is SEHNR and CDR2 is FQNEAQ (reference sequence). The junction had 3 bases not matched to a gene; V was cut back by 1 base and J by 4 bases. The CDR3 has 15 amino acids.